Reported below is one T cell receptor (beta chain). The antigen is undetermined. This sample is drawn from a study of cytomegalovirus exposure and HLA in healthy donors. CDR1 and CDR2 (germline): SGHRS, YFSETQ. V was pared by 7 bases and J by 7 bases, with 18 bases between. This CDR3 has 13 residues. PCR involved 60 Vbeta and 13 Jbeta primers. TCRdb's copy holds only in-frame clones and misses some; the assay was immunoSEQ multiplex PCR. The sample shows about 94,000 clones, about three quarters of them seen only once. Study results and limitations: A later analysis showed TCR association rates differing by HLA locus, peaking at DRB1 and lowest at HLA-C.

This clonotype originated in a man aged 40-55 years in good health and CMV-seropositive. The V call is TRBV5-1, the J call TRBJ2-7; weak D call: TRBD1 (6 bases). Sequencing was done on a sample of PBMCs. The CDR3: CASRDTPGREQYF. The CDR3 DNA sequence: TGCGCCAGCCGGGACACGCCAGGAAGGGAGCAGTACTTC.